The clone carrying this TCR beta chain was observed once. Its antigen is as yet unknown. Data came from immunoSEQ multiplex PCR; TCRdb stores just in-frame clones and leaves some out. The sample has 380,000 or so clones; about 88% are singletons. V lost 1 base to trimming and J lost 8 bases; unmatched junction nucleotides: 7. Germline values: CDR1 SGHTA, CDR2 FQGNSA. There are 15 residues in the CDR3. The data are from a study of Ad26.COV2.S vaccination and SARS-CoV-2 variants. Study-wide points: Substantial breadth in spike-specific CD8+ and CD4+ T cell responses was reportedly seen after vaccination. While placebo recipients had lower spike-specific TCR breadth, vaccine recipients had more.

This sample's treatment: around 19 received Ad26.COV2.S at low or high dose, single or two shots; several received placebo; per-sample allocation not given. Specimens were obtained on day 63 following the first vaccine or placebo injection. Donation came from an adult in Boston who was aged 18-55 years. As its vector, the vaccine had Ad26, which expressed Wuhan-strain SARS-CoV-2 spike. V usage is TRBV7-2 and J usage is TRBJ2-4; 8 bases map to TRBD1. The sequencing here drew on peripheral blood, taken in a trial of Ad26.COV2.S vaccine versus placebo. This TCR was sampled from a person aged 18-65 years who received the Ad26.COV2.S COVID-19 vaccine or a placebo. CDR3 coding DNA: TGTGCCAGCAGCTTAGGCAGGGGGCGCGAGGACATTCAGTACTTC. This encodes CASSLGRGREDIQYF.